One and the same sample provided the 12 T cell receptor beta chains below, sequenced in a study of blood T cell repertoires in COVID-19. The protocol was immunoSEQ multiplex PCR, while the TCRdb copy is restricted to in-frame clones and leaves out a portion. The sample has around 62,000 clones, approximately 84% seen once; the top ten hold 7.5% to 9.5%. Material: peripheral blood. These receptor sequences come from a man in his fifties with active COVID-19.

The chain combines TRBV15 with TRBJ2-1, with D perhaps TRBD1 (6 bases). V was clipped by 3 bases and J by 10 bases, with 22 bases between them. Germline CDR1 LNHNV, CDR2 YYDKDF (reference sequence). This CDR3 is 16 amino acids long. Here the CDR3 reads CATSRGVGQRRLEQFF. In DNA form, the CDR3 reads TGTGCCACCAGCAGGGGGGTAGGACAGCGACGATTGGAGCAGTTCTTC.

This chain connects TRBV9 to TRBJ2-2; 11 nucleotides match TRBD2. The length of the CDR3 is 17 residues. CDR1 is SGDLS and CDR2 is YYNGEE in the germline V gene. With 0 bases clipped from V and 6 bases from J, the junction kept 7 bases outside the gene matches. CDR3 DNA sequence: TGTGCCAGCAGCGTAGGGGCTAGCGGGGGGATTGCCGGGGAGCTGTTTTTT. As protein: CASSVGASGGIAGELFF.

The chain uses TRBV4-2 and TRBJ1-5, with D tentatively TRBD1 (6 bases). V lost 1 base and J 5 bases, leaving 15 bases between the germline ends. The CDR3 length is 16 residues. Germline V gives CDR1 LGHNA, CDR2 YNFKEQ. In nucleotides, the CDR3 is TGTGCCAGCAGCCAAGTGTCAGGGGTGAGTGATCAGCCCCAGCATTTT. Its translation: CASSQVSGVSDQPQHF.

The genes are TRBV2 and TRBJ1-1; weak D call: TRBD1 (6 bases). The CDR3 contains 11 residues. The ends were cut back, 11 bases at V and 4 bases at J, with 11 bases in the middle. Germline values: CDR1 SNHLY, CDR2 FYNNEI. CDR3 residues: CAARGATEAFF. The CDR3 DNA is TGTGCCGCACGGGGGGCCACTGAAGCTTTCTTT.

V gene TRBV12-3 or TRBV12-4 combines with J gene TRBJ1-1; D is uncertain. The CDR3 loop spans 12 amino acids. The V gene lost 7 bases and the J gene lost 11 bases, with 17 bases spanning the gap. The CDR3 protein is CASTQGRTGAFF. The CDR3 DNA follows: TGTGCCAGCACCCAAGGTAGGACGGGGGCTTTCTTT.

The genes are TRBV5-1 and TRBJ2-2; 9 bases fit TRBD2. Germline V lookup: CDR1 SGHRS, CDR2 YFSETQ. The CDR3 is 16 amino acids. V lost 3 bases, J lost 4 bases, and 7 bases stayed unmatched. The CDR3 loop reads CASSSLAGAATGELFF. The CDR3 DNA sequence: TGCGCCAGCAGCTCCTTAGCGGGAGCGGCCACCGGGGAGCTGTTTTTT.

CDR3 sequence reads: CAWSVGVNRREQYF. The CDR3 DNA reads as TGTGCCTGGAGTGTAGGAGTGAACCGCCGAGAGCAGTACTTC. The chain couples TRBV30 to TRBJ2-7; D uncertain. The CDR3 contains 14 residues. Trimming left V 0 bases short and J 7 bases short, with 16 bases between. Germline V gene data show CDR1 as GTSNPN and CDR2 as SVGIG (reference sequence). Supplemented by reference TRBV30 and TRBJ2-7, the full variable domain reads SQTIHQWPATLVQPVGSPLSLECTVEGTSNPNLYWYRQAAGRGLQLLFYSVGIGQISSEVPQNLSASRPQDRQFILSSKKLLLSDSGFYLCAWSVGVNRREQYFGPGTRLTVT.

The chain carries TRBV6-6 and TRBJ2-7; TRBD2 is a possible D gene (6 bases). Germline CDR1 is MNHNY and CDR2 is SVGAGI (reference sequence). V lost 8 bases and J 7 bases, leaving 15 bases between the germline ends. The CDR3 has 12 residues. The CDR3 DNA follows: TGTGCCAGCTGGGGACTGGGCGCAGAGCAGTACTTC. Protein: CASWGLGAEQYF.

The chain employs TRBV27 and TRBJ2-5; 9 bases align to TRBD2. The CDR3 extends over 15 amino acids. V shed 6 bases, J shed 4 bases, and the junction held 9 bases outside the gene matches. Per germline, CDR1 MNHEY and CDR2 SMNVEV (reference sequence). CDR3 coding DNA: TGTGCCAGCAGCCCTGAGGGCGGGGGGGCAGAGACCCAGTACTTC. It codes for CASSPEGGGAETQYF.

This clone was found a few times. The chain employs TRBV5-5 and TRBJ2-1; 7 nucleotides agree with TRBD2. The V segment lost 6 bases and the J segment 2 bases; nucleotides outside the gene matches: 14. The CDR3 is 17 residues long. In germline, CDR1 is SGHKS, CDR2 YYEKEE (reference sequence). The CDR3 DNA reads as TGTGCCAGCATCCAATCCCTCCTAGCGGCCACCTACAATGAGCAGTTCTTC. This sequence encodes CASIQSLLAATYNEQFF.

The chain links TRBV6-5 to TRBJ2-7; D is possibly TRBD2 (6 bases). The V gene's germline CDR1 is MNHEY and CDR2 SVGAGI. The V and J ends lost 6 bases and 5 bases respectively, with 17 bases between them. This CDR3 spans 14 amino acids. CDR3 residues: CASRTRAGGDEQYF. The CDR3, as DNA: TGTGCCAGCAGGACTCGGGCAGGAGGGGACGAGCAGTACTTC.

CDR3 protein: CASSSRGEEDTQYF. The CDR3 DNA follows: TGTGCCAGCAGCTCTCGGGGGGAGGAAGATACGCAGTATTTT. This chain links TRBV11-2 with TRBJ2-3, with TRBD2 matching 7 bases. Trimming removed 4 bases from V and 5 bases from J; junction bases left unmatched: 6. Looked up from germline, CDR1 is SGHAT and CDR2 is FQNNGV. This CDR3 contains 14 residues.